The present TCR beta chain was sequenced within a study of beta chain features in type 1 diabetes. Whole-study context: All of the samples together had 85 million to 130 million sorted cells examined.

Details on this clone: Its cognate antigen is unknown.

The whole isolated RNA underwent reverse transcription, so sequencing captured expressed TCRB transcripts. Measured with immunoSEQ multiplex PCR; TCRdb has only the in-frame clones, and not every one. Of approximately 160,000 clones in the sample, 50% to 70% were seen once. Study findings and constraints: When Type 1 diabetes patients were examined, their TCRB CDR3s proved moderately but significantly shorter in all four CD4+ subsets.

The CDR3 extends over 13 amino acids. Germline assignment: CDR1 MNHEY and CDR2 SMNVEV (reference sequence). Trimming took off 2 bases at V and 11 bases at J, with 10 bases between the two ends. The rearrangement links TRBV27 to TRBJ2-6; no reliable D call. Sequencing was performed on naive CD4+ T cells from blood. The clonotype was recovered from a young man with type 1 diabetes. The CDR3 loop reads CASSLGPRDVLTF. The CDR3 DNA sequence: TGTGCCAGCAGTTTAGGCCCTCGGGACGTCCTGACTTTC.